The 7 T cell receptor beta chains below come from one sample, sequenced in a study of cytomegalovirus exposure and HLA in healthy donors. This PCR relied on a set of 60 Vbeta primers and 13 Jbeta primers. Only in-frame clones appear in the TCRdb table, and some are missing; sequencing was by immunoSEQ multiplex PCR. The sample carries under 200,000 clones, roughly 79% recorded once. The sample consisted of PBMCs. The receptors come from a woman in her twenties or thirties in good health and CMV-seropositive.

V is TRBV2 and J is TRBJ1-2; 7 bases agree with TRBD1. Germline V CDR1 and CDR2: SNHLY, FYNNEI. J was trimmed by 8 bases and V by 7 bases; bases with no gene match: 7. There are 12 residues in the CDR3. CDR3 residues: CASTLPQGGYTF. CDR3 bases: TGTGCCAGCACCCTCCCACAGGGGGGCTACACCTTC. Full variable domain (remainder filled in from reference TRBV2 and TRBJ1-2): EPEVTQTPSHQVTQMGQEVILRCVPISNHLYFYWYRQILGQKVEFLVSFYNNEISEKSEIFDDQFSVERPDGSNFTLKIRSTKLEDSAMYFCASTLPQGGYTFGSGTRLTVV.

The chain joins TRBV5-1 to TRBJ2-7; 8 positions agree with TRBD1. The CDR3 spans 16 residues. Germline trimming cut 0 bases from V and 3 bases from J; bases unmatched to any gene: 8. Germline V gives CDR1 SGHRS, CDR2 YFSETQ. The CDR3 region has the DNA TGCGCCAGCAGCTTGGGGATGGGGACAGGATACTACGAGCAGTACTTC. Protein product: CASSLGMGTGYYEQYF.

The chain recombines TRBV9 with TRBJ2-2; D is possibly TRBD2 (6 bases). The CDR3 consists of 16 residues. Germline V gene data show CDR1 as SGDLS and CDR2 as YYNGEE. The V and J ends lost 4 bases and 12 bases respectively, with 25 bases between them. The CDR3 reads CASSPSGGDPQGKLFF. The CDR3, as DNA: TGTGCCAGCAGCCCCTCAGGCGGGGACCCGCAAGGGAAGCTGTTTTTT.

This chain uses TRBV5-6 with TRBJ1-5, with D tentatively TRBD1 (6 bases). CDR1 SGHDT and CDR2 YYEEEE come from the germline V gene. The V gene lost 2 bases and the J gene lost 6 bases, with 12 bases spanning the gap. The CDR3 consists of 14 residues. CDR3 sequence: CASSFYRAGQPQHF. As DNA, the CDR3 is TGTGCCAGCAGCTTTTACAGGGCGGGTCAGCCCCAGCATTTT.

V gene TRBV6-5 combines with J gene TRBJ1-1; D is possibly TRBD1 (5 bases). V gave up 0 bases and J gave up 4 bases, with 15 bases separating them. The length of the CDR3 is 16 residues. The germline V gene has CDR1 MNHEY and CDR2 SVGAGI. CDR3 residues: CASSYSGLTGSTEAFF. CDR3 DNA: TGTGCCAGCAGTTACTCGGGGCTTACCGGATCCACTGAAGCTTTCTTT.

V is TRBV25-1 and J is TRBJ2-7; possible D gene TRBD2, 6 bases. The V gene's germline CDR1 is MGHDK and CDR2 SYGVNS. The CDR3 extends over 16 amino acids. With 3 bases removed from V and 1 base from J, the gap between germline ends came to 16 bases. For the CDR3, the DNA is TGTGCCAGCAGTGAGTCCAGCGGGCGCCCTTCCTACGAGCAGTACTTC. It translates to CASSESSGRPSYEQYF.

J is TRBJ1-1 and V is TRBV27; D is perhaps TRBD1 (6 bases). Germline CDR1 is MNHEY and CDR2 is SMNVEV (reference sequence). Trimming left V 10 bases short and J 2 bases short, with 26 bases between. The CDR3 length is 17 residues. CDR3 region: CANRNERPGHINTEAFF. CDR3 in DNA: TGTGCCAACCGGAATGAGAGACCGGGACACATTAACACTGAAGCTTTCTTT.